Below, 31 T cell receptor beta chains from the same sample are listed, as sequenced in a study of glioma-infiltrating T cells. The iRepertoire nested amplicon-rescue multiplex PCR amplified TCR alpha and beta CDR3s from RNA. Via MiXCR, TCRdb re-called the multiplex PCR reads, giving one row per CDR3 protein. The profile covers roughly 100,000 distinct CDR3 sequences, with 35% to 45% appearing a single time and around two fifths taken by the ten largest. The sequencing input was glioma tissue, nonneoplastic brain tissue, or PBMCs (not recorded which). The receptors originated from a human donor with low-grade glioma or glioblastoma, undergoing nonglioma brain surgery, or in good health (not recorded which).

This clonotype was seen repeatedly, ten times or more. The chain joins TRBV6-2 or TRBV6-3 to TRBJ2-2, with no clear D. Germline V gives CDR1 MNHEY, CDR2 SVGEGT. V dropped 2 bases and J dropped 0 bases, with 4 bases sitting between them. CDR3 length: 14 residues. DNA of the CDR3: TGTGCCAGCAGTTACGGCGCGAACACCGGGGAGCTGTTTTTT. It encodes CASSYGANTGELFF.

At least ten counts were recorded for this clonotype. J is TRBJ2-5 and V is TRBV18; D is undetermined. V lost 3 bases to trimming and J lost 1 base, with 0 bases between them. This CDR3 region has 11 residues. Looked up from germline, CDR1 is KGHSH and CDR2 is LQKENI. The CDR3 here is CASSPQETQYF. In DNA, the CDR3 is TGTGCCAGCTCACCCCAAGAGACCCAGTACTTC.

This clonotype has at least ten counts. The chain combines TRBV7-8 with TRBJ1-5; possible D gene TRBD1, 5 bases. Germline V CDR1 and CDR2: SGHVS, FQNEAQ. V gave up 8 bases and J gave up 5 bases, with 13 bases separating them. The CDR3 runs 13 residues. CDR3 in amino acids: CASGRDRDQPQHF. The DNA of the CDR3 is TGTGCCAGCGGAAGAGACAGAGATCAGCCCCAGCATTTT. Full variable domain (rest looked up from reference TRBV7-8 and TRBJ1-5): GAGVSQSPRYKVAKRGQDVALRCDPISGHVSLFWYQQALGQGPEFLTYFQNEAQLDKSGLPSDRFFAERPEGSVSTLKIQRTQQEDSAVYLCASGRDRDQPQHFGDGTRLSIL.

The chain is built from TRBV7-9 and TRBJ2-3, with 10 positions matching TRBD1. CDR3 size: 15 residues. V lost 5 bases, J lost 1 base, and 3 bases stayed unmatched. Germline CDR1 is SEHNR and CDR2 is FQNEAQ (reference sequence). The CDR3 reads CASSLTGGGTDTQYF. As DNA, the CDR3 is TGTGCCAGCAGCCTGACAGGGGGCGGCACAGATACGCAGTATTTT. Complete variable domain (other parts from reference TRBV7-9 and TRBJ2-3): DTGVSQNPRHKITKRGQNVTFRCDPISEHNRLYWYRQTLGQGPEFLTYFQNEAQLEKSRLLSDRFSAERPKGSFSTLEIQRTEQGDSAMYLCASSLTGGGTDTQYFGPGTRLTVL.

This clonotype was counted only a few times. With a much larger clone just one base away, this may be a read error. This sequence joins TRBV10-2 and TRBJ2-7, with D perhaps TRBD2 (5 bases). The CDR3 is 14 residues long. CDR1 is WSHSY and CDR2 is SAAADI in the germline V gene. The CDR3 here is CTSSVSGSSYEQYF. The CDR3 nucleotides are TGCACCAGCAGTGTGAGTGGGAGCTCCTACGAGCAGTACTTC.

Turning to this clonotype: Since no conserved phenylalanine or tryptophan closes the CDR3, a read error is the likely cause. The rearrangement joins TRBV5-6 to TRBJ2-3, with D perhaps given as TRBD1 or TRBD2 (5 bases each). Germline V CDR1 and CDR2: SGHDT, YYEEEE. Trimming left V 0 bases short and J 5 bases short, with 13 bases between. CDR3 size: 15 residues. The CDR3 DNA reads TGTGCCAGCAGCTTGGGGGGCCAGGAGGTAGATACGCAGTATTCT. Its translation is CASSLGGQEVDTQYS.

This clonotype occurred many times. The chain combines TRBV7-8 with TRBJ2-5, with TRBD2 identical over 10 bases. This CDR3 is built from 16 residues. With V trimmed by 1 base and J by 1 base, 3 bases remained unmatched. Per the germline V gene, CDR1 is SGHVS and CDR2 is FQNEAQ. The CDR3 sequence: CASSLGSGRTQETQYF. CDR3 DNA: TGTGCCAGCAGCTTAGGTAGCGGGAGGACCCAAGAGACCCAGTACTTC.

This clonotype was seen many times. The gene calls are TRBV20-1 and TRBJ2-7; D is unclear. CDR3 length: 13 residues. CDR1 DFQATT and CDR2 SNEGSKA come from the germline V gene (reference sequence). V lost 3 bases, J lost 0 bases, and 9 bases lay in between. As DNA, the CDR3 is TGCAGTGCTAGGACTGGGAACTCCTACGAGCAGTACTTC. Its translation: CSARTGNSYEQYF.

The sample holds many counts of this clonotype. The chain joins TRBV12-3 or TRBV12-4 to TRBJ2-2; D unresolved. CDR3 length: 13 amino acids. V lost 3 bases, J lost 7 bases, and 9 bases lay in between. Written as DNA, the CDR3 is TGTGCCAGCAGTTTGGGTAGTAACGGGGAGCTGTTTTTT. It encodes CASSLGSNGELFF.

A note on this clonotype: This could be a read error, since a much larger clone is one nucleotide away. V gene TRBV7-9 combines with J gene TRBJ2-7; no clear D gene. CDR1 and CDR2 (germline): SEHNR, FQNEAQ (reference sequence). Trimming pared 4 bases from V and 9 bases from J, leaving 16 bases between. The CDR3 is 13 amino acids. CDR3 DNA: TGTGCCAGCAGCTCAGACCCGAGCAACGGGCAGTACTTC. Translating gives CASSSDPSNGQYF.

This clonotype was seen many times. The chain couples TRBV5-4 to TRBJ1-2; weak D call: TRBD1 (5 bases). The CDR3 extends over 15 amino acids. The V and J ends lost 2 bases and 8 bases respectively, with 19 bases between them. Germline lookup yields CDR1 SGHNT and CDR2 YYREEE (reference sequence). CDR3: CASSLSTDRSSGYTF. The DNA for the CDR3 is TGTGCCAGCAGCTTATCGACAGACCGTTCTTCAGGCTACACCTTC.

Remarks on this clonotype: This may be a read error, as it is one base from a much larger clone. This sequence joins TRBV18 and TRBJ1-1, with TRBD1 matching 7 bases. Per germline, CDR1 KGHSH and CDR2 LQKENI. V gave up 2 bases and J gave up 3 bases; unmatched junction bases: 6. CDR3 size: 15 residues. This CDR3 is CASSPGTEGHTEAFF. CDR3 bases: TGTGCCAGCTCACCAGGGACAGAGGGCCACACTGAAGCTTTCTTT.

At least ten counts were recorded for this clonotype. The chain employs TRBV28 and TRBJ2-5; 12 bases align to TRBD2. The junction had 8 bases not matched to a gene; V was cut back by 2 bases and J by 4 bases. The germline gives CDR1 MDHEN, CDR2 SYDVKM. The CDR3 has 17 amino acids. CDR3 bases: TGTGCCAGCAGTTTAGTACTAGCGGGAGGATTGGGAGAGACCCAGTACTTC. It codes for CASSLVLAGGLGETQYF. Drawing the rest from reference TRBV28 and TRBJ2-5, the complete variable domain is DVKVTQSSRYLVKRTGEKVFLECVQDMDHENMFWYRQDPGLGLRLIYFSYDVKMKEKGDIPEGYSVSREKKERFSLILESASTNQTSMYLCASSLVLAGGLGETQYFGPGTRLLVL.

As for this clonotype: The junction and the germline gene differ at one end; a read error may be behind it. The chain employs TRBV28 and TRBJ1-2; 7 nucleotides agree with TRBD1. Germline lookup yields CDR1 MDHEN and CDR2 SYDVKM. The CDR3 length is 15 residues. CDR3 DNA: TGTGCCAGCAGCCATCCTCGGACAGGCGATTATCGCTACACCTTT. Translated, it gives CASSHPRTGDYRYTF.

Worth noting for this clonotype: At one boundary the junction diverges from the germline segment, which might be a read error. The chain links TRBV19 to TRBJ2-1; 7 bases are shared with TRBD2. Germline CDR1 and CDR2: LNHDA and SQIVND (reference sequence). The CDR3 is 14 residues long. The CDR3 nucleotides are TGTGCAAGTATGGCTAGCGGCTCCTACAATGAGCAGTTCTTC. As protein: CASMASGSYNEQFF.

This clonotype was detected ten times or more. CDR3 region: CASSQDLGLAADTQYF. The DNA for the CDR3 is TGTGCCAGCAGCCAAGACCTCGGACTAGCAGCAGATACGCAGTATTTT. The genes are TRBV3-1 and TRBJ2-3; 8 bases are a match to TRBD2. From germline, CDR1 is LGHDT and CDR2 YNNKEL (reference sequence). CDR3 length: 16 amino acids. J gave up 4 bases and V 0 bases, and 6 bases lay outside the gene matches.

This chain links TRBV20-1 with TRBJ2-1; 9 bases line up with TRBD2. The germline CDR1 and CDR2 sequences are DFQATT and SNEGSKA (reference sequence). The junction had 7 bases not matched to a gene; V was cut back by 5 bases and J by 2 bases. The CDR3 runs to 15 residues. The CDR3 region is CSAETSGPTYNEQFF. DNA for the CDR3: TGCAGTGCTGAGACTAGCGGCCCTACCTACAATGAGCAGTTCTTC.

The J gene is TRBJ2-3, the V gene TRBV24-1, with 9 bases matching TRBD2. This CDR3 is 15 amino acids long. Trimming removed 10 bases from V and 2 bases from J; junction bases left unmatched: 9. Germline V lookup: CDR1 KGHDR, CDR2 SFDVKD. CDR3 amino acids: CATSPSSGTTDTQYF. The DNA for the CDR3 is TGTGCCACAAGTCCGTCTAGCGGGACCACAGATACGCAGTATTTT.

In its sample, this clonotype was seen a few times. The gene calls are TRBV29-1 and TRBJ1-2, with TRBD1 matching over 8 bases. With V trimmed by 3 bases and J by 8 bases, 5 bases remained unmatched. Germline V gene data show CDR1 as SQVTM and CDR2 as ANQGSEA. This CDR3 comprises 12 residues. Written as DNA, the CDR3 is TGCAGCGTTGACAGGGGGCGGGGGGGCTACACCTTC. Its protein product is CSVDRGRGGYTF.

The J gene is TRBJ1-1, the V gene TRBV9, with 10 bases fitting TRBD1. The germline V gene encodes CDR1 SGDLS and CDR2 YYNGEE. The CDR3 is made up of 18 amino acids. V dropped 0 bases and J dropped 7; count of bases not matched to a gene: 15. The chain's CDR3 is CASSVDPGTGATMGEAFF. The DNA for the CDR3 is TGTGCCAGCAGCGTAGATCCTGGGACAGGGGCCACCATGGGTGAAGCTTTCTTT. Filled out from reference TRBV9 and TRBJ1-1, the complete variable domain reads DSGVTQTPKHLITATGQRVTLRCSPRSGDLSVYWYQQSLDQGLQFLIQYYNGEERAKGNILERFSAQQFPDLHSELNLSSLELGDSALYFCASSVDPGTGATMGEAFFGQGTRLTVV.

This clonotype appeared many times. The junction departs from germline at one end; a sequencing error may be responsible. The rearrangement uses TRBV14 and TRBJ1-5; D remains unclear. The CDR3 has 15 amino acids. From germline, CDR1 is SGHDN and CDR2 FVKESK. The CDR3 sequence: CTSSQDQGINQPQHF. Here the CDR3 DNA reads TGTACCAGCAGCCAAGATCAAGGGATTAATCAGCCCCAGCATTTT.

This clonotype was detected ten times or more. This sequence joins TRBV7-9 and TRBJ1-6, with D perhaps TRBD1 (6 bases). The CDR3 totals 14 residues. In germline, CDR1 is SEHNR, CDR2 FQNEAQ (reference sequence). V lost 5 bases, J lost 10 bases, and 15 bases lay in between. CDR3 coding DNA: TGTGCCAGCAGCGCGCAACAGGGTCGCTCACCCCTCCACTTT. It yields the protein CASSAQQGRSPLHF. Filled out from reference TRBV7-9 and TRBJ1-6, the complete variable domain reads DTGVSQNPRHKITKRGQNVTFRCDPISEHNRLYWYRQTLGQGPEFLTYFQNEAQLEKSRLLSDRFSAERPKGSFSTLEIQRTEQGDSAMYLCASSAQQGRSPLHFGNGTRLTVT.

Many counts were recorded for this clonotype. This chain connects TRBV20-1 to TRBJ2-7, with D perhaps matching TRBD1 (6 bases). Germline V gene sequence: CDR1 DFQATT, CDR2 SNEGSKA (reference sequence). This CDR3 comprises 10 residues. The V gene lost 6 bases and the J gene lost 5 bases, with 8 bases spanning the gap. In DNA, the CDR3 is TGCAGTGCGGCAGGGGACGAGCAGTACTTC. Translation: CSAAGDEQYF.

The genes are TRBV5-1 and TRBJ2-6; tentatively, D is TRBD1 (6 bases). The germline V gene has CDR1 SGHRS and CDR2 YFSETQ. This CDR3 is 17 amino acids long. V dropped 1 base and J dropped 1 base, with 12 bases sitting between them. The CDR3 here is CASSLLEQGSGANVLTF. In DNA, the CDR3 is TGCGCCAGCAGCTTGCTAGAACAGGGTTCTGGGGCCAACGTCCTGACTTTC.

Comment on this clonotype: One junction end disagrees with the germline gene, perhaps due to a read error. The chain uses TRBV6-6 and TRBJ2-3; D not resolved. Germline V gene lookup returns CDR1 MNHNY and CDR2 SVGAGI (reference sequence). The CDR3 is 13 amino acids. In DNA form, the CDR3 reads TGTGCCTGCAGATACTTTGGGGCAGATACGCAGTATTTT. It codes for CACRYFGADTQYF.

This clonotype was counted at least ten times. The V and J genes are TRBV28 and TRBJ1-1, with D tentatively TRBD1 (5 bases). CDR1 and CDR2 from the germline V gene are MDHEN and SYDVKM. This CDR3 has 14 residues. The V end lost 2 bases, the J end lost 2 bases, and 9 bases lay between the germline ends. The DNA for the CDR3 is TGTGCCAGCAGTTTAGGGGGGACCAACACTGAAGCTTTCTTT. It specifies CASSLGGTNTEAFF.

Comments on this clonotype: Compared with germline, one end of the junction differs, possibly owing to a read error. The chain couples TRBV29-1 to TRBJ2-7; D gene unclear. The CDR3 covers 12 residues. CDR1 SQVTM and CDR2 ANQGSEA come from the germline V gene. The CDR3 DNA is TGCAGCGTTGCCCTCACAAACTACAAGCAGTACTTC. Amino acid sequence: CSVALTNYKQYF.

This clonotype has at least ten counts. This chain links TRBV5-4 with TRBJ1-2; D is unclear. Germline CDR1 SGHNT, CDR2 YYREEE (reference sequence). This CDR3 region has 14 residues. Deletions cut 0 bases from V and 4 bases from J, with 10 bases between. The CDR3 nucleotides read TGTGCCAGCAGCTTGGGTCTGGGTTCCTATGGCTACACCTTC. The encoded protein is CASSLGLGSYGYTF.

The table lists this clonotype with many counts. DNA for the CDR3: TGTGCCAGCAGCGTAACCGTGAACACTGAAGCTTTCTTT. Its translation: CASSVTVNTEAFF. The chain links TRBV9 to TRBJ1-1; unclear D gene. This CDR3 contains 13 residues. Per the germline V gene, CDR1 is SGDLS and CDR2 is YYNGEE. V dropped 1 base and J dropped 0 bases, with 4 bases sitting between them.

This chain links TRBV6-5 with TRBJ2-1; 11 positions agree with TRBD2. CDR1 MNHEY and CDR2 SVGAGI come from the germline V gene. CDR3 length equals 16 residues. V shed 7 bases and J 6 bases; nucleotides not matched to a gene: 11. The CDR3 loop is CASMGTSGRRANEQFF. The CDR3 DNA is TGTGCCAGCATGGGGACTAGCGGCCGCAGGGCCAATGAGCAGTTCTTC.

This clonotype was recorded once. At one end, the junction sequence differs from germline, possibly due to a read error. The V call is TRBV4-1, the J call TRBJ2-3; maybe TRBD2 (6 bases). Germline assignment: CDR1 MGHRA and CDR2 YSYEKL. This CDR3 spans 14 amino acids. For the CDR3, the DNA is TGCGCCAGCAGCCAAGGTACTAGCACAGGTACGCAGTATTTT. Protein product: CASSQGTSTGTQYF.